This TCR beta chain emerged from a study of metastatic and nonmetastatic thyroid tumors. Overall study: Repertoires were compared across blood and tumor or nodule tissue from malignant and benign thyroid patients. Study-wide results and caveats: Patients with malignant thyroid tumors reportedly had significantly higher TCR beta diversity than those with benign nodules, in blood and tumor.

Original data processing: CDR3 was compared across clinicopathological groups, and the resulting differences were used to build a distant-metastasis classifier for papillary thyroid cancer. TCRdb reprocessed the PCR reads via MiXCR. The authors' filters were not applied to this entry. The repertoire holds roughly 15,000 clones, with under 30% as singletons. Judged by abundance, this clone is large. Its antigen is not known. Thyroid surgery took place with no prior treatment in any patient. The sequenced sample consisted of adjacent normal tissue. The receptor's source is a female donor with papillary thyroid cancer or a benign thyroid nodule (not recorded which). Some clones in this sample may be carry-over from other donors' samples.

CDR3: CASSPQENQPQHF. CDR3 DNA sequence: TGTGCCAGCAGTCCCCAGGAAAATCAGCCCCAGCATTTT. The rearrangement uses TRBV6-1 and TRBJ1-5; D is ambiguous. Germline lookup yields CDR1 MNHNS and CDR2 SASEGT. This CDR3 contains 13 residues. Trimming shortened V by 5 bases and J by 4 bases, and 9 bases separated the two germline ends.